This T cell receptor beta chain originates from a study of T cell repertoires in cytomegalovirus infection. Study at large: In public TCR beta signatures, there were indications of both CMV infection and matching HLA type.

The length of the CDR3 is 15 residues. V was clipped by 4 bases and J by 5 bases; unmatched bases: 4. Germline V gene lookup returns CDR1 MGHRA and CDR2 YSYEKL. Regarding this clonotype: Its specificity is not known.

TCRdb re-derived calls from the reads in MiXCR, one entry per CDR3 protein. This table holds hundreds of thousands of distinct CDR3 sequences, around 32% found once. The material was cultured CD8+ T cells from PBMCs, obtained from culture after CMV antigen stimulation. The genes are TRBV4-1 and TRBJ1-5, with 11 bases aligning to TRBD1. This receptor was obtained from a human donor in good health (CMV status not recorded). Some clones in this sample may be carry-over from other donors' samples. CDR3 in amino acids: CASSPDRGLYQPQHF. CDR3 in DNA: TGCGCCAGCAGCCCGGACAGGGGGCTATATCAGCCCCAGCATTTT.